These 2 T cell receptor beta chains came from one sample sequenced in a study of cytomegalovirus exposure and HLA in healthy donors. Amplification used 60 Vbeta primers and 13 Jbeta primers. TCRdb's table, derived via immunoSEQ multiplex PCR, lists solely in-frame clones and lacks some. The sample records 100,000 to 150,000 clones, around 70% being singletons. The sample consisted of PBMCs. These receptors were taken from a man aged 35 to 55 in good health and CMV-seropositive.

In DNA, the CDR3 is TGTGCCTGGGGAACAGGGAACACTGAAGCTTTCTTT. It encodes CAWGTGNTEAFF. The rearrangement joins TRBV30 to TRBJ1-1; perhaps TRBD1 as D (5 bases). Between the trimmed V and J ends, which lost 5 bases and 1 base, there was a span of 8 bases. The CDR3 has 12 amino acids. Looked up from germline, CDR1 is GTSNPN and CDR2 is SVGIG (reference sequence).

The chain combines TRBV14 with TRBJ2-1, with 11 bases aligning to TRBD2. Trimming at V came to 4 bases and at J to 6 bases, leaving 8 bases not matched to a gene. Germline CDR1 and CDR2: SGHDN and FVKESK. CDR3 length: 16 residues. The CDR3 sequence: CASSPTGSGRANEQFF. In nucleotides, the CDR3 is TGTGCCAGCAGCCCGACGGGTAGCGGGAGGGCCAATGAGCAGTTCTTC. Full variable domain (outside the CDR3, taken from reference TRBV14 and TRBJ2-1): EAGVTQFPSHSVIEKGQTVTLRCDPISGHDNLYWYRRVMGKEIKFLLHFVKESKQDESGMPNNRFLAERTGGTYSTLKVQPAELEDSGVYFCASSPTGSGRANEQFFGPGTRLTVL.